This T cell receptor (beta chain) originates from a study of control samples from healthy donors and cancer patients. V lost 4 bases and J 3 bases, leaving 9 bases between the germline ends. The CDR3 is 14 residues long. CDR1 and CDR2 from the germline V gene are LGHDT and YNNKEL (reference sequence). Assay: immunoSEQ multiplex PCR; the TCRdb copy retains only in-frame clones and omits some. The table has about 150,000 clones, about 93% seen once. The rearrangement links TRBV3-1 (or the pseudogene TRBV3-2) to TRBJ2-2; D is perhaps TRBD1 (6 bases). The source of this sequence is a man aged 50-60 years in good health. Sequencing used blood. The CDR3 loop is CASSPGHYTGELFF. In nucleotides, the CDR3 is TGTGCCAGCAGCCCGGGACACTACACCGGGGAGCTGTTTTTT.